The 21 T cell receptor beta chains reported below all come from one sample, sequenced in a study of blood T cells in healthy people across ages. A second PCR, run for roughly 7 to 11 cycles, used a sample-barcoded 5' primer plus a J-beta primer mix. TCRdb re-derived calls from the 5' RACE reads in MiXCR, one entry per CDR3 protein. The sample yields some 860,000 distinct CDR3 sequences, roughly 56% seen once. The specimen was blood. These receptors were taken from a man aged 35 to 55 in good health.

CDR3 coding DNA: TGCAGTGCCAGCCCCGGGAGGGGAGATACGCAGTATTTT. Residues: CSASPGRGDTQYF. V and J are TRBV20-1 and TRBJ2-3; 8 nucleotides match TRBD2. Trimming removed 6 bases from V and 5 bases from J; junction bases left unmatched: 7. Per the germline V gene, CDR1 is DFQATT and CDR2 is SNEGSKA (reference sequence). CDR3 length equals 13 residues.

V is TRBV3-1 and J is TRBJ1-3; D is unclear. The ends were cut back, 4 bases at V and 3 bases at J, with 13 bases in the middle. The germline V gene has CDR1 LGHDT and CDR2 YNNKEL (reference sequence). This CDR3 spans 15 amino acids. This CDR3 reads CASSPLKYRGNTIYF. In DNA form, the CDR3 reads TGTGCCAGCAGCCCCCTGAAGTACCGTGGAAACACCATATATTTT.

The chain joins TRBV27 to TRBJ1-2, with a tentative D call TRBD1 (5 bases). V lost 5 bases and J 5 bases, leaving 21 bases between the germline ends. Germline loops: CDR1 MNHEY, CDR2 SMNVEV (reference sequence). CDR3 length: 16 amino acids. Here the CDR3 DNA reads TGTGCCAGCAGTAATGGGGGGTCCCAACCCGCGTATGGCTACACCTTC. Protein: CASSNGGSQPAYGYTF.

The chain links TRBV20-1 to TRBJ2-1; 7 positions match TRBD2. CDR3 size: 15 residues. J gave up 0 bases and V 6 bases, and 8 bases lay outside the gene matches. Germline V lookup: CDR1 DFQATT, CDR2 SNEGSKA (reference sequence). This chain's CDR3 is CSAPKRGLSYNEQFF. The CDR3 DNA reads as TGCAGTGCACCTAAGCGGGGACTCTCCTACAATGAGCAGTTCTTC.

This clonotype appeared a single time. This sequence joins TRBV13 and TRBJ2-2; 8 bases fit TRBD2. V lost 2 bases and J lost 7; bases outside the gene matches: 6. The CDR3 consists of 15 residues. Germline values: CDR1 PRHDT, CDR2 FYEKMQ (reference sequence). The CDR3 loop reads CASSLSGRQVGELFF. CDR3 nucleotide sequence: TGTGCCAGCAGCTTAAGCGGGAGACAAGTCGGGGAGCTGTTTTTT.

The CDR3, as DNA: TGCGCCAGCAGCCAAGATCTGCCAGGCGGCCTAGCCAAAAACATTCAGTACTTC. Protein sequence: CASSQDLPGGLAKNIQYF. The V gene is TRBV4-3, the J gene TRBJ2-4; no clear D gene. The CDR3 sequence is 18 residues long. Trimming pared 0 bases from V and 0 bases from J, leaving 15 bases between. Per germline, CDR1 LGHNA and CDR2 YSLEER.

J is TRBJ1-5 and V is TRBV6-1; D unclear. V was pared by 1 base and J by 7 bases, with 11 bases between. The CDR3 runs 14 residues. Germline-derived CDR1 and CDR2 are MNHNS and SASEGT. The CDR3 nucleotides read TGTGCCAGCAGTGAAGAGAGTTGGGGACAGCCCCAGCATTTT. Protein sequence: CASSEESWGQPQHF.

The chain joins TRBV6-2 or TRBV6-3 to TRBJ2-1; 16 nucleotides agree with TRBD2. The CDR3 length is 15 residues. J was trimmed by 7 bases and V by 7 bases; bases with no gene match: 4. The germline V gene has CDR1 MNHEY and CDR2 SVGEGT. The CDR3, as DNA: TGTGCCAGCAATTCGGGACTAGCGGGAGGGAATGAGCAGTTCTTC. As protein: CASNSGLAGGNEQFF.

The chain has TRBV6-1 and TRBJ1-6; perhaps TRBD1 as D (6 bases). CDR1 MNHNS and CDR2 SASEGT come from the germline V gene. The CDR3 extends over 16 amino acids. V dropped 6 bases and J dropped 0 bases, with 12 bases sitting between them. This chain's CDR3 is CASRVTGSSYNSPLHF. CDR3 DNA: TGTGCCAGCAGGGTTACAGGGAGCTCCTATAATTCACCCCTCCACTTT.

The chain has TRBV15 and TRBJ2-1, with 8 bases that match TRBD1. Germline CDR1 and CDR2: LNHNV and YYDKDF (reference sequence). This CDR3 is built from 17 residues. Unmatched junction bases numbered 8, after V lost 1 base and J lost 3 bases. The CDR3 here is CATSRGAPGTGYNEQFF. The CDR3 coding sequence is TGTGCCACCAGCAGAGGTGCACCCGGGACAGGCTACAATGAGCAGTTCTTC. Variable domain in full (rest from reference TRBV15 and TRBJ2-1): DAMVIQNPRYQVTQFGKPVTLSCSQTLNHNVMYWYQQKSSQAPKLLFHYYDKDFNNEADTPDNFQSRRPNTSFCFLDIRSPGLGDTAMYLCATSRGAPGTGYNEQFFGPGTRLTVL.

This chain links TRBV9 with TRBJ2-5; D not certain. This CDR3 contains 14 residues. V lost 0 bases and J lost 5, with 11 bases in between. Germline V gene data show CDR1 as SGDLS and CDR2 as YYNGEE. This chain's CDR3 is CASSVGGEMETQYF. CDR3 DNA: TGTGCCAGCAGCGTAGGTGGCGAGATGGAGACCCAGTACTTC.

V and J are TRBV4-1 and TRBJ2-4; weak D call: TRBD1 (7 bases). Germline V gives CDR1 MGHRA, CDR2 YSYEKL. Trimming cost V 1 base and J 3 bases, with 16 bases left between them. This CDR3 has 17 amino acids. The CDR3 DNA follows: TGCGCCAGCAGCCAAGTCCGGGGGCAGGGGGACAAAAACATTCAGTACTTC. This encodes CASSQVRGQGDKNIQYF.

V usage is TRBV28 and J usage is TRBJ2-7; TRBD1 aligns across 8 bases. CDR3 size: 15 residues. Germline values: CDR1 MDHEN, CDR2 SYDVKM. V lost 5 bases, J lost 3 bases, and 9 bases stayed unmatched. The CDR3 loop reads CASSLRTGLSYEQYF. The CDR3 DNA reads as TGTGCCAGCAGTCTCCGGACAGGGCTCAGCTACGAGCAGTACTTC.

The genes are TRBV3-1 and TRBJ1-2, with no clear D. Trimming cost V 1 base and J 4 bases, with 4 bases left between them. The CDR3 is 12 residues long. From germline, CDR1 is LGHDT and CDR2 YNNKEL (reference sequence). CDR3 protein: CASSQVGYGYTF. In nucleotides, the CDR3 is TGTGCCAGCAGCCAAGTCGGCTATGGCTACACCTTC.

This clonotype occurred a few times. The chain combines TRBV29-1 with TRBJ2-1; 8 positions agree with TRBD2. The trim removed 8 bases at V and 0 bases at J, leaving 12 bases unmatched. Germline CDR1 reads SQVTM; CDR2 reads ANQGSEA. This CDR3 is 16 amino acids long. The CDR3 loop reads CSSIPTSGSSYNEQFF. CDR3 DNA: TGCAGCTCCATTCCCACTAGCGGCAGCTCCTACAATGAGCAGTTCTTC.

This clonotype was seen only a few times. V usage is TRBV2 and J usage is TRBJ2-5, with D perhaps TRBD1 (6 bases). CDR1 SNHLY and CDR2 FYNNEI come from the germline V gene. The CDR3 contains 16 residues. V shed 3 bases and J shed 1 base, with 15 bases lying between them. The CDR3 here is CASSEPVGTLQETQYF. The CDR3 DNA sequence: TGTGCCAGCAGTGAGCCTGTTGGGACACTCCAAGAGACCCAGTACTTC. The whole variable domain, filled in from reference TRBV2 and TRBJ2-5, reads EPEVTQTPSHQVTQMGQEVILRCVPISNHLYFYWYRQILGQKVEFLVSFYNNEISEKSEIFDDQFSVERPDGSNFTLKIRSTKLEDSAMYFCASSEPVGTLQETQYFGPGTRLLVL.

The CDR3 loop is CAISPGGGQGGDSPLHF. CDR3 in DNA: TGTGCCATCAGTCCCGGCGGGGGACAGGGAGGGGATTCACCCCTCCACTTT. The chain links TRBV10-3 to TRBJ1-6, with 9 bases aligning to TRBD1. The CDR3 is 17 residues long. Germline CDR1 reads ENHRY; CDR2 reads SYGVKD. The J segment lost 8 bases and the V segment lost 5 bases, leaving 13 bases of the junction unmatched.

The CDR3 is CASSKEGNSGGYTF. CDR3 DNA: TGCGCCAGCAGTAAGGAGGGGAACTCGGGCGGCTACACCTTC. The chain carries TRBV5-1 and TRBJ1-2; tentative D call: TRBD1 (5 bases). Germline values: CDR1 SGHRS, CDR2 YFSETQ. The CDR3 length is 14 residues. Trimming took 5 bases from V and 8 from J, leaving 19 bases between them.

This chain uses TRBV6-2 or TRBV6-3 with TRBJ2-5, with D tentatively TRBD1 (6 bases). The CDR3 loop spans 14 amino acids. Trimming stripped 6 bases from V and 0 bases from J, with 11 bases between. Germline V CDR1 and CDR2: MNHEY, SVGEGT. The CDR3 is CASSNHRDQETQYF. The CDR3 DNA reads as TGTGCCAGCAGCAACCACAGGGACCAAGAGACCCAGTACTTC.

The V call is TRBV5-6, the J call TRBJ1-1, with D uncertain. Looked up from germline, CDR1 is SGHDT and CDR2 is YYEEEE. CDR3 size: 13 residues. V shed 2 bases and J shed 1 base, with 6 bases lying between them. The CDR3: CASSFTRNTEAFF. CDR3 bases: TGTGCCAGCAGCTTCACCAGGAACACTGAAGCTTTCTTT.

On this clonotype: One end of the junction does not line up with germline, which may come from a read error. The CDR3 sequence is CAGSNREKLFF. CDR3 DNA sequence: TGTGCCGGCAGCAATAGAGAAAAACTGTTTTTT. The chain is built from TRBV12-3 or TRBV12-4 and TRBJ1-4; D is undetermined. This CDR3 spans 11 amino acids.